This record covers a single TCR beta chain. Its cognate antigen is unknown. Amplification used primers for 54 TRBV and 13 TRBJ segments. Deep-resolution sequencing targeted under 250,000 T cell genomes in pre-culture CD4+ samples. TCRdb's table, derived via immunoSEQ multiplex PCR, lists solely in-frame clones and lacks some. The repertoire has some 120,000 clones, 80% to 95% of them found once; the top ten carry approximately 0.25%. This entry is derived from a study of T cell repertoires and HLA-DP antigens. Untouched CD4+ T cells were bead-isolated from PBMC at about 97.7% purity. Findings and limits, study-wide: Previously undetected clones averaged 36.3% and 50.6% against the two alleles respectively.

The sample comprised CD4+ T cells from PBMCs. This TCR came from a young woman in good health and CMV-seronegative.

For the CDR3, the DNA is TGTGCCAGCAGCTTGGCCGCAGGGGGTAGCACCGGGGAGCTGTTTTTT. It specifies CASSLAAGGSTGELFF. V and J are TRBV5-4 and TRBJ2-2; 7 bases agree with TRBD1. The length of the CDR3 is 16 residues. Trimming removed 0 bases from V and 4 bases from J; junction bases left unmatched: 6. Germline V gives CDR1 SGHNT, CDR2 YYREEE (reference sequence).